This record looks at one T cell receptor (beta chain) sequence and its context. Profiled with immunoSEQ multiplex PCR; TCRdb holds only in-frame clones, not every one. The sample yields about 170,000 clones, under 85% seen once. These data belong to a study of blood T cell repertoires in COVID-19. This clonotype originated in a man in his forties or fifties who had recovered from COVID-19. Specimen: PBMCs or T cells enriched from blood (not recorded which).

CDR3 amino acids: CASSLGRTGRRETQYF. The CDR3 nucleotides read TGCGCCAGCAGCTTGGGGAGGACAGGGAGGCGGGAGACCCAGTACTTC. The chain joins TRBV5-1 to TRBJ2-5, with TRBD1 identical over 8 bases. The CDR3 has 16 amino acids. The V gene end was trimmed by 0 bases and the J gene end by 5 bases; junction bases not matched to a gene: 9. The germline V gene has CDR1 SGHRS and CDR2 YFSETQ.